This T cell receptor beta chain was observed in a study of cytomegalovirus exposure and HLA in healthy donors. CDR1 and CDR2 from the germline V gene are SQVTM and ANQGSEA. The ends were cut back, 6 bases at V and 0 bases at J, with 11 bases in the middle. This CDR3 is 14 amino acids long. Primers: 60 Vbeta forward and 13 Jbeta reverse. Sequenced by immunoSEQ multiplex PCR; TCRdb stores in-frame clones only, minus some. This sample contains about 50,000 clones. The source of this sequence is a man younger than 30 in good health and CMV-seropositive. Specimen: PBMCs. The gene calls are TRBV29-1 and TRBJ2-2; maybe TRBD2 (5 bases). The CDR3: CSVVAGTNTGELFF. CDR3 sequence (DNA): TGCAGCGTGGTGGCGGGTACGAACACCGGGGAGCTGTTTTTT.